This record concerns one T cell receptor (beta chain) sequence. This clonotype showed up many times. The target of this receptor is not known. Base qualities are not at hand, and no much larger clone is one base apart. This entry comes from a study of identical twins (dated by TCRdb to the mid-2010s). In the study overall: The study deep-sequenced TCR alpha and beta repertoires from monozygotic twins, unrelated adults of various ages and cord blood to test whether fetal clonotypes persist. Replicate twin experiments were performed at different times using different library preparation protocols to rule out contamination.

CDR1 and CDR2 are drawn from the germline V gene (reference sequence): SEHNR, FQNEAQ. V is clipped by 8 bases and J by 4 bases, and the sequence between their germline boundaries is 10 bases long. The CDR3 goes from the cysteine to the phenylalanine over 12 residues. Kept here is only the CDR3 DNA, which spans 36 bases and is read in frame from base 1. All donors were healthy Caucasians. The twin cohort consisted of three pairs of female monozygotic twins, all aged roughly 18 to 29 years. Positive isolation kits from Invitrogen were used to isolate CD4+ and CD8+ T cell populations. Here is what the overall study found, with its caveats: Fewer insertions were carried by abundant cord blood beta clonotypes; a weaker similar trend was observed in young adult naive repertoires, while no such trend was observed in memory repertoires. Out-of-frame TCR alpha sharing in monozygotic twins was systematically underestimated by recombination models, whereas sharing between unrelated individuals was in agreement with the recombination models. Compared with coincidental sharing between unrelated individuals, out-of-frame TCR alpha sequences shared between twins showed an excess of sequences with low generation probability. Zero-insertion analyses could be partly confounded by invariant T cells such as MAIT and iNKT, though diverse VJ usage argued against such confounding for most clonotypes. A weaker excess of twin sharing was found in beta out-of-frame sequences because the signal-to-noise ratio was lowered by fewer shared sequences. Conclusions relied on cross-sectional statistical analysis, since the same donors could not be followed over many years.

The library was made by 5' RACE. TCRdb lists the instrument as Illumina HiSeq 2000. A universal primer binding site was introduced by template switching, and a unique molecular identifier was present in the final cDNA, enabling accurate counting of TCR cDNA molecules. Specific primers in the conserved constant-segment region were used to synthesize first-strand cDNA for TCR alpha and beta chains. To control for contamination, every cDNA library was double barcoded, receiving both a SMART-Mk sample barcode and Illumina barcodes. TruSeq adapter sequences and Illumina sample barcodes were added in two successive PCR steps. The Illumina HiSeq platform was used with custom primers to sequence TCR alpha and beta cDNA libraries. In the authors' own workflow: MiGEC was used to process raw reads and extract unique molecular identifiers, and MiXCR was used to find CDR3 positions. Recombination models were inferred per individual with the repgenHMM and IGoR tools using an EM algorithm. The analysis of shared clonotypes was done with the tcR package in R, with sharing normalized by the product of cloneset sizes. Out-of-frame nonproductive sequences were analyzed to study raw recombination free of thymic and clonal selection effects. TCRdb's own reprocessing of the public reads used fastp at Q25 and MiXCR and kept productive beta chains. Each entry is one CDR3 protein sequence, shown with its most common DNA and genes. In this record, the V and J calls reflect TCRdb's handling and not the investigators' own analysis. For this sample the table gives about 530,000 distinct CDR3 sequences, of which more than 20% were detected only once. The top ten constitute 0.45% to 0.5% of the sample.

In addition, the sample was reused for a study of yellow fever vaccine responses in identical twins. Looking at the second paper: According to the authors, the vaccine-induced T cell response in identical twins seemed to be partly convergent and partly specific to each individual. Focusing on identical twins, the study followed the T cell clones that responded to the vaccine, and did so with precision.

This TCR was sampled from a woman in her late teens or twenties in good health. Input material: CD4+ T cells sorted from blood. The chain is encoded by TRBV7-9 joined to TRBJ2-3; the D region possibly corresponds to TRBD2 (7 bases align). The CDR3 reads as follows: CASRGAADTQYF. The DNA sequence is TGTGCCAGCCGGGGGGCCGCAGATACGCAGTATTTT.